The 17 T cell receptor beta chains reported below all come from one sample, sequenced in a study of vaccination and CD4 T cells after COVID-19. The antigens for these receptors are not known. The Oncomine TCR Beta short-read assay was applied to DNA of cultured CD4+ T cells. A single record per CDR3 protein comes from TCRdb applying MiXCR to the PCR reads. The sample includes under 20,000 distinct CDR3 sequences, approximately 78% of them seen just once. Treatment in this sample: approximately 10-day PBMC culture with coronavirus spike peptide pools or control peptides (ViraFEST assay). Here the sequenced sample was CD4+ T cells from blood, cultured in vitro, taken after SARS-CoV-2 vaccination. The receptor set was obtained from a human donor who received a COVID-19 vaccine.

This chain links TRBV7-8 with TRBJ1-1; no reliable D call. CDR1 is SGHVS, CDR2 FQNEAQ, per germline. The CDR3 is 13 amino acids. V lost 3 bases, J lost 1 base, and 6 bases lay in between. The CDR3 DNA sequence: TGTGCCAGCAGCTTCGGGAGGAACACTGAAGCTTTCTTT. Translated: CASSFGRNTEAFF. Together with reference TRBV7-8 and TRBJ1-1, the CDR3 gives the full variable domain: GAGVSQSPRYKVAKRGQDVALRCDPISGHVSLFWYQQALGQGPEFLTYFQNEAQLDKSGLPSDRFFAERPEGSVSTLKIQRTQQEDSAVYLCASSFGRNTEAFFGQGTRLTVV.

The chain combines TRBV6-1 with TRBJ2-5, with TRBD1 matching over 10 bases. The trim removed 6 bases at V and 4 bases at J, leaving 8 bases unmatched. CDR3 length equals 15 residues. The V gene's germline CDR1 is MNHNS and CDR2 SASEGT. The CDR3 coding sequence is TGTGCCAGCAGCCCAGACAGGGGGCGGTTAGAGACCCAGTACTTC. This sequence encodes CASSPDRGRLETQYF.

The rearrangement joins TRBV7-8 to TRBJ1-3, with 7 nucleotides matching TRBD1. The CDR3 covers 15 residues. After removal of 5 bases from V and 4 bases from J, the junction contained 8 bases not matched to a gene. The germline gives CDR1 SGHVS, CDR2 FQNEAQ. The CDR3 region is CASSLGGAIGNTIYF. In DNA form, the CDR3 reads TGTGCCAGCAGCCTAGGGGGCGCGATAGGAAACACCATATATTTT.

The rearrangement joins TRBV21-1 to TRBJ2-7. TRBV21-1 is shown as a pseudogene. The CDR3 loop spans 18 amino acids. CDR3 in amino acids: CASIQGSCHDRKDYEQYF. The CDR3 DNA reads TGTGCCAGCATCCAAGGATCGTGCCACGATAGAAAGGACTACGAGCAGTACTTC.

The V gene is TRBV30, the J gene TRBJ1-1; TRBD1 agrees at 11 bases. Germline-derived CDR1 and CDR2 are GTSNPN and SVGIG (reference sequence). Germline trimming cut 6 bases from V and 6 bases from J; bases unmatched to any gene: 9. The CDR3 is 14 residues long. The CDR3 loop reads CACVGRTGGPEAFF. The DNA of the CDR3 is TGTGCCTGCGTTGGGAGGACAGGGGGCCCTGAAGCTTTCTTT.

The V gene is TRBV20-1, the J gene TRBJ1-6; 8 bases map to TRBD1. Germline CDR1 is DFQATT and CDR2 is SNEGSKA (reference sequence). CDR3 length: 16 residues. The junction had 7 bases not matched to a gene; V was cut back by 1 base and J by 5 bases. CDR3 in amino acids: CSARVPGGGHNSPLHF. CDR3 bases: TGCAGTGCTAGAGTTCCAGGGGGCGGACATAATTCACCCCTCCACTTT.

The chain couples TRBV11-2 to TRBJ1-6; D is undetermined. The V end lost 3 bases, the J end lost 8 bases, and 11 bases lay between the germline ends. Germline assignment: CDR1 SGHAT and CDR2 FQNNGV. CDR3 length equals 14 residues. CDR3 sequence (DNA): TGTGCCAGCAGCTTCCGGGGTGGTGATTCACCCCTCCACTTT. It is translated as CASSFRGGDSPLHF.

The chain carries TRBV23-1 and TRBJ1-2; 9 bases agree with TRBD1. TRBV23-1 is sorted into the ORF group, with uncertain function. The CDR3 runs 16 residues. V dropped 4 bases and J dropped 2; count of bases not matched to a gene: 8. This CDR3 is CASSRSQGARNYGYTF. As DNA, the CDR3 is TGCGCCAGCAGTCGCTCACAGGGGGCTCGAAACTATGGCTACACCTTC.

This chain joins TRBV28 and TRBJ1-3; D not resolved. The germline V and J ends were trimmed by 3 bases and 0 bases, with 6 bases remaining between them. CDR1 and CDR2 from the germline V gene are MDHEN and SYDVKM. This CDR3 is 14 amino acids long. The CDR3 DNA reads TGTGCCAGCAGTTTGCTAAACTCTGGAAACACCATATATTTT. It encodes CASSLLNSGNTIYF.

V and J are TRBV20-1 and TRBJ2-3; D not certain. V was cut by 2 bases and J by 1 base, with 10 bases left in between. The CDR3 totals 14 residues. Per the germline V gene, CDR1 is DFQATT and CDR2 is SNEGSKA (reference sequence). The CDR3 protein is CSARNLVGTDTQYF. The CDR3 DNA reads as TGCAGTGCTAGAAATCTAGTCGGCACAGATACGCAGTATTTT.

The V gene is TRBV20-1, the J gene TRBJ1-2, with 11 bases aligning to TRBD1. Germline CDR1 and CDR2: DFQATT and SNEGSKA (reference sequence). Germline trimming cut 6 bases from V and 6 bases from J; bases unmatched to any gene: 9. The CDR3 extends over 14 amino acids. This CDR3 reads CSAWGTGGRDGYTF. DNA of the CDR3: TGCAGTGCCTGGGGGACAGGGGGTAGGGATGGCTACACCTTC.

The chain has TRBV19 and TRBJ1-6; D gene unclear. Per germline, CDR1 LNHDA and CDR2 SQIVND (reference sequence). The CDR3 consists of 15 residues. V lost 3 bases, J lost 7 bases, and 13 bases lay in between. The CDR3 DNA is TGTGCCAGTAGTATGATGAGGGCTCGGAATTCACCCCTCCACTTT. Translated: CASSMMRARNSPLHF.

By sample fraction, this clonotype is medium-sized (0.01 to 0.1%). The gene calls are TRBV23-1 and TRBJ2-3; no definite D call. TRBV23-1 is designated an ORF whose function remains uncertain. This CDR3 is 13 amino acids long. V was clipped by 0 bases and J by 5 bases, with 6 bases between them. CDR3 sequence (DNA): TGCGCCAGCAGTCAATCGGAGAAAGATACGCAGTATTTT. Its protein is CASSQSEKDTQYF.

This CDR3 is CASSLDGGLSYEQYF. The CDR3 region has the DNA TGTGCCAGCAGCTTAGACGGGGGGCTATCCTACGAGCAGTACTTC. The genes are TRBV7-2 and TRBJ2-7, with a weak D call TRBD2 (7 bases). CDR1 and CDR2 (germline): SGHTA, FQGNSA. The CDR3 is made up of 15 amino acids. Trimming removed 1 base from V and 1 base from J, with 11 bases in between.

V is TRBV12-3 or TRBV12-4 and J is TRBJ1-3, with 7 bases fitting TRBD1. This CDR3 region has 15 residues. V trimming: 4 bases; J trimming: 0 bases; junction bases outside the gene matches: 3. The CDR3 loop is CASSYQGVSGNTIYF. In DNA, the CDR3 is TGTGCCAGCAGTTATCAGGGGGTCTCTGGAAACACCATATATTTT.

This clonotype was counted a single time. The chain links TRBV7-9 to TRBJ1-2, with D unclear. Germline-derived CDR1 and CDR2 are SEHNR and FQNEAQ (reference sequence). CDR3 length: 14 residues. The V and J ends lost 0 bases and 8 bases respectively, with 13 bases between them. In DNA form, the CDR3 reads TGTGCCAGCAGCTTAGCGGACGGTGCGGGAGGCTACACCTTC. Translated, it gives CASSLADGAGGYTF.

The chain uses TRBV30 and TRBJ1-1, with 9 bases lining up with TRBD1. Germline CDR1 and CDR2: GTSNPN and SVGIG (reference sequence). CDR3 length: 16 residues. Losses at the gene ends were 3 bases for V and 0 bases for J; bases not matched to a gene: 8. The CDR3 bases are TGTGCCTGGAGCGACGACAGGGGGGGAATGAACACTGAAGCTTTCTTT. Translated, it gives CAWSDDRGGMNTEAFF.